This T cell receptor beta chain was profiled in a study of blood T cell repertoires in COVID-19. About the research overall: The United States, Italy and Spain supplied acute and convalescent COVID-19 samples.

Germline CDR1 and CDR2: ENHRY and SYGVKD. V was clipped by 2 bases and J by 0 bases; unmatched bases: 2. CDR3 length: 16 residues. Libraries were prepared by immunoSEQ multiplex PCR; TCRdb keeps only in-frame clonotypes and omits some of them. The top ten hold roughly 8% of the sample, which has roughly 180,000 clones, almost 85% seen once. Sequenced input: peripheral blood. This chain connects TRBV10-3 to TRBJ2-1; the match to TRBD2 covers 9 bases. This TCR was sampled from a man aged 40-49 years who had recovered from COVID-19. The CDR3 DNA reads TGTGCCATCAGTGAGCGTAGCGGGAGCTCCTACAATGAGCAGTTCTTC. It yields the protein CAISERSGSSYNEQFF.